The 32 T cell receptor beta chains given below trace back to one sample, sequenced in a study of blood T cell repertoires in COVID-19. Clones were read by immunoSEQ multiplex PCR, and TCRdb kept only the in-frame ones, dropping some. The table lists tens of thousands of clones, around 90% of them singletons, with over 25% in the top ten. Sequencing was done on a sample of peripheral blood. These receptors were collected from a man aged 50 or older with acute or convalescent COVID-19.

The V gene is TRBV2, the J gene TRBJ1-1; 7 bases line up with TRBD1. J was trimmed by 3 bases and V by 10 bases; bases with no gene match: 8. This CDR3 comprises 13 residues. Germline V gives CDR1 SNHLY, CDR2 FYNNEI. The CDR3 coding sequence is TGTGCCACCATGAGGACAGGATACACTGAAGCTTTCTTT. This encodes CATMRTGYTEAFF.

The genes are TRBV5-1 and TRBJ2-2; maybe TRBD1 (5 bases). Germline V gene lookup returns CDR1 SGHRS and CDR2 YFSETQ. The CDR3 is 16 amino acids. V was trimmed by 0 bases and J by 6 bases, leaving 15 bases between them. The CDR3 DNA follows: TGCGCCAGCAGCTTGGGACCAGGGTATCAATCCGGGGAGCTGTTTTTT. As protein: CASSLGPGYQSGELFF.

The J gene is TRBJ1-6, the V gene TRBV27, with D hard to call. The V end was cut by 1 base, the J end by 0 bases, with 7 bases between. CDR1 is MNHEY and CDR2 is SMNVEV in the germline V gene (reference sequence). This CDR3 is 16 amino acids long. The CDR3 loop reads CASSLYSDSYNSPLHF. Written as DNA, the CDR3 is TGTGCCAGCAGTTTATATTCAGACTCCTATAATTCACCCCTCCACTTT.

Here the CDR3 reads CASSEENYDYNSPLHF. CDR3 DNA sequence: TGTGCCAGCAGCGAAGAGAACTACGACTATAATTCACCCCTCCACTTT. The chain combines TRBV5-6 with TRBJ1-6; D is ambiguous. The CDR3 has 16 amino acids. CDR1 is SGHDT and CDR2 is YYEEEE in the germline V gene. V gave up 4 bases and J gave up 3 bases, with 14 bases separating them.

The V gene is TRBV6-1, the J gene TRBJ1-4; TRBD1 matches at 9 bases. The CDR3 consists of 16 residues. Germline CDR1 MNHNS, CDR2 SASEGT. J was trimmed by 4 bases and V by 4 bases; bases with no gene match: 7. CDR3 nucleotide sequence: TGTGCCAGCAGTGGACACAGGGGGCTTGTTAATGAAAAACTGTTTTTT. It is translated as CASSGHRGLVNEKLFF.

V is TRBV9 and J is TRBJ2-7; 9 nucleotides agree with TRBD1. V lost 4 bases to trimming and J lost 6 bases; unmatched junction nucleotides: 5. CDR3 size: 13 residues. Per the germline V gene, CDR1 is SGDLS and CDR2 is YYNGEE. CDR3 in amino acids: CASSLGQGFEQYF. In nucleotides, the CDR3 is TGTGCCAGCAGCTTGGGACAGGGATTCGAGCAGTACTTC.

The chain recombines TRBV5-1 with TRBJ2-2; TRBD1 matches at 10 bases. CDR3 length: 17 residues. V dropped 0 bases and J dropped 7; count of bases not matched to a gene: 9. Germline V gene data show CDR1 as SGHRS and CDR2 as YFSETQ. This CDR3 is CASSLEPGQGMVGELFF. The CDR3 nucleotides are TGCGCCAGCAGCTTGGAACCGGGACAGGGGATGGTCGGGGAGCTGTTTTTT.

The J gene is TRBJ2-1, the V gene TRBV6-5, with TRBD2 matching over 11 bases. V was pared by 7 bases and J by 7 bases, with 9 bases of the junction left unmatched. In germline, CDR1 is MNHEY, CDR2 SVGAGI. The CDR3 loop spans 15 amino acids. The CDR3 protein is CASNSGGAGRNEQFF. For the CDR3, the DNA is TGTGCCAGCAATAGCGGGGGGGCCGGGAGGAATGAGCAGTTCTTC.

The chain combines TRBV7-2 with TRBJ2-1; a possible D gene is TRBD1 (5 bases). Germline-derived CDR1 and CDR2 are SGHTA and FQGNSA. Trimming cost V 6 bases and J 0 bases, with 12 bases left between them. The CDR3 sequence is 15 residues long. CDR3 in amino acids: CASRKTGSSYNEQFF. The CDR3 DNA follows: TGTGCCAGCAGAAAAACAGGAAGCTCCTACAATGAGCAGTTCTTC.

This chain connects TRBV7-2 to TRBJ1-2; D perhaps matches TRBD1 (6 bases). CDR3 length: 13 amino acids. V was clipped by 5 bases and J by 4 bases, with 11 bases between them. Looked up from germline, CDR1 is SGHTA and CDR2 is FQGNSA. The CDR3 region is CASSPWGPYGYTF. Written as DNA, the CDR3 is TGTGCCAGCAGCCCGTGGGGGCCCTATGGCTACACCTTC.

The V and J genes are TRBV18 and TRBJ1-4; 8 nucleotides agree with TRBD1. Germline V gene lookup returns CDR1 KGHSH and CDR2 LQKENI. J lost 3 bases, V lost 6 bases, and 15 bases had no gene match. The CDR3 is made up of 18 amino acids. The CDR3 bases are TGTGCCAGCTCCCAGAATATAAAGACAGGGGATCCTAATGAAAAACTGTTTTTT. This codes for CASSQNIKTGDPNEKLFF.

The CDR3 DNA follows: TGTGCCAGCAGAACCCGGGACAGGGACGGCTATGGCTACACCTTC. Protein sequence: CASRTRDRDGYGYTF. This rearrangement joins TRBV6-4 to TRBJ1-2, with 9 bases fitting TRBD1. From germline, CDR1 is MRHNA and CDR2 SNTAGT. Trimming removed 6 bases from V and 4 bases from J; junction bases left unmatched: 9. This CDR3 region has 15 residues.

J is TRBJ1-2 and V is TRBV19; D is uncertain. The germline CDR1 and CDR2 sequences are LNHDA and SQIVND (reference sequence). The CDR3 has 14 amino acids. Deletions cut 3 bases from V and 0 bases from J, with 8 bases between. The CDR3 spells CASSMVQANYGYTF. Here the CDR3 DNA reads TGTGCCAGTAGTATGGTCCAGGCTAACTATGGCTACACCTTC.

In this sample, this clone turned up once. This chain uses TRBV19 with TRBJ2-2, with 8 bases lining up with TRBD1. V trimming: 5 bases; J trimming: 5 bases; junction bases outside the gene matches: 4. This CDR3 is 14 amino acids long. From germline, CDR1 is LNHDA and CDR2 SQIVND (reference sequence). CDR3 DNA: TGTGCCAGTAGTTTCAGGGGGCGAACCGGGGAGCTGTTTTTT. Its protein is CASSFRGRTGELFF.

This rearrangement joins TRBV27 to TRBJ1-5; D unclear. Germline V lookup: CDR1 MNHEY, CDR2 SMNVEV (reference sequence). Trimming shortened V by 0 bases and J by 1 base, and 4 bases separated the two germline ends. The CDR3 is 14 residues long. As DNA, the CDR3 is TGTGCCAGCAGTTTATCGGCCAGCAATCAGCCCCAGCATTTT. Amino acids: CASSLSASNQPQHF.

The CDR3 DNA sequence: TGCGCCAGCAGCGCCGACACAACCCAAGAGACCCAGTACTTC. This encodes CASSADTTQETQYF. V and J are TRBV5-1 and TRBJ2-5; D unresolved. This CDR3 spans 14 amino acids. Looked up from germline, CDR1 is SGHRS and CDR2 is YFSETQ. Between the trimmed V and J ends, which lost 4 bases and 1 base, there was a span of 11 bases.

This clone was counted only a few times. The chain has TRBV7-9 and TRBJ2-2; D remains ambiguous. CDR1 and CDR2 (germline): SEHNR, FQNEAQ (reference sequence). The V and J ends lost 0 bases and 4 bases respectively, with 6 bases between them. The CDR3 covers 14 residues. This CDR3 is CASSLAAGTGELFF. The CDR3 DNA reads as TGTGCCAGCAGCTTAGCCGCAGGCACCGGGGAGCTGTTTTTT.

The chain couples TRBV5-6 to TRBJ2-3; TRBD2 matches 9 bases. The CDR3 has 18 amino acids. The germline gives CDR1 SGHDT, CDR2 YYEEEE. With 4 bases clipped from V and 8 bases from J, the junction kept 20 bases outside the gene matches. The CDR3 sequence is CASSPRWGRGGAFGTQYF. The CDR3 bases are TGTGCCAGCAGCCCTCGCTGGGGGCGGGGGGGAGCATTTGGTACGCAGTATTTT.

The DNA for the CDR3 is TGTGCCACCAGCAGAGAATATAGCAATCAGCCCCAGCATTTT. Amino acids: CATSREYSNQPQHF. The chain recombines TRBV15 with TRBJ1-5; D uncertain. This CDR3 region has 14 residues. V was pared by 0 bases and J by 0 bases, with 3 bases between. Per germline, CDR1 LNHNV and CDR2 YYDKDF (reference sequence).

V usage is TRBV7-6 and J usage is TRBJ2-3; 8 bases match TRBD2. The CDR3 has 18 amino acids. Germline lookup yields CDR1 SGHVS and CDR2 FNYEAQ. V lost 5 bases and J lost 0; bases outside the gene matches: 13. The CDR3 nucleotides are TGTGCCAGCAGCGTACCGTTAAGCGGGGGACCTAGCACAGATACGCAGTATTTT. The encoded protein is CASSVPLSGGPSTDTQYF. Full variable domain (missing parts from reference TRBV7-6 and TRBJ2-3): GAGVSQSPRYKVTKRGQDVALRCDPISGHVSLYWYRQALGQGPEFLTYFNYEAQQDKSGLPNDRFSAERPEGSISTLTIQRTEQRDSAMYRCASSVPLSGGPSTDTQYFGPGTRLTVL.

The chain has TRBV7-8 and TRBJ1-6; possibly TRBD1 for D (6 bases). The germline CDR1 and CDR2 sequences are SGHVS and FQNEAQ. The CDR3 spans 14 residues. With 6 bases removed from V and 9 bases from J, the gap between germline ends came to 15 bases. The CDR3 DNA follows: TGTGCCAGCAGGCCAATGACGGACAGTTCACCCCTCCACTTT. It translates to CASRPMTDSSPLHF.

This clone was seen a few times. CDR3 protein: CASATGGAYNEQFF. The CDR3 nucleotides read TGTGCCAGCGCGACCGGGGGGGCCTACAATGAGCAGTTCTTC. V is TRBV28 and J is TRBJ2-1; TRBD2 matches at 8 bases. The CDR3 runs to 14 residues. With 8 bases clipped from V and 2 bases from J, the junction kept 5 bases outside the gene matches. Per germline, CDR1 MDHEN and CDR2 SYDVKM.

This clone was observed a single time. The chain recombines TRBV5-4 with TRBJ1-6; maybe TRBD1 (5 bases). Between the trimmed V and J ends, which lost 0 bases and 12 bases, there was a span of 10 bases. Per germline, CDR1 SGHNT and CDR2 YYREEE (reference sequence). The CDR3 totals 13 residues. The CDR3 loop reads CASSLDTGQPLHF. CDR3 bases: TGTGCCAGCAGCTTGGATACAGGCCAACCCCTCCACTTT.

V is TRBV27 and J is TRBJ1-1, with 7 bases matching TRBD1. Germline CDR1 and CDR2: MNHEY and SMNVEV (reference sequence). The trim removed 0 bases at V and 1 base at J, leaving 14 bases unmatched. The CDR3 extends over 19 amino acids. The CDR3 loop reads CASSLSDQGDPVSNTEAFF. Written as DNA, the CDR3 is TGTGCCAGCAGTTTATCGGACCAGGGGGACCCTGTATCGAACACTGAAGCTTTCTTT.

V usage is TRBV6-1 and J usage is TRBJ1-5; possible D gene TRBD1, 5 bases. V was clipped by 3 bases and J by 6 bases, with 15 bases between them. This CDR3 region has 15 residues. Germline V gene data show CDR1 as MNHNS and CDR2 as SASEGT. CDR3 residues: CASSETAIAGQPQHF. The CDR3 DNA reads TGTGCCAGCAGTGAGACAGCTATAGCAGGTCAGCCCCAGCATTTT.

This chain uses TRBV5-8 with TRBJ1-2, with 11 bases that match TRBD1. The germline V gene has CDR1 SGHTS and CDR2 YDEGEE. There are 15 residues in the CDR3. The junction had 10 bases not matched to a gene; V was cut back by 4 bases and J by 8 bases. The CDR3 here is CASSHQGQGGFGYTF. The CDR3 bases are TGTGCCAGCAGCCACCAGGGACAGGGGGGTTTCGGCTACACCTTC.

V gene TRBV7-3 combines with J gene TRBJ2-1; 7 nucleotides line up with TRBD1. Germline CDR1 and CDR2: SGHTA and FQGTGA. V was pared by 5 bases and J by 0 bases, with 13 bases of the junction left unmatched. The CDR3 is 18 residues long. CDR3 DNA: TGTGCCAGCAGCAAGAAAGTAAACAGGGGCCACTCCTACAATGAGCAGTTCTTC. As protein: CASSKKVNRGHSYNEQFF.

This rearrangement joins TRBV7-7 to TRBJ1-6; D may be TRBD1 (5 bases). The germline gives CDR1 SSHAT, CDR2 FNYEAQ (reference sequence). Trimming removed 5 bases at V and 14 bases at J, with 16 bases between. The CDR3 has 13 residues. This CDR3 reads CASSPQEGTALHF. The CDR3 DNA reads TGTGCCAGCAGCCCCCAGGAGGGGACGGCCCTCCACTTT.

The sample holds one count of this clone. The V gene is TRBV19, the J gene TRBJ2-3; 13 bases line up with TRBD2. The V gene's germline CDR1 is LNHDA and CDR2 SQIVND (reference sequence). V trimming: 5 bases; J trimming: 6 bases; junction bases outside the gene matches: 5. This CDR3 spans 15 amino acids. CDR3 sequence: CASSEGLAGLDTQYF. In nucleotides, the CDR3 is TGTGCCAGTAGTGAGGGACTAGCGGGGCTCGATACGCAGTATTTT. The full variable domain, completed using reference TRBV19 and TRBJ2-3, is DGGITQSPKYLFRKEGQNVTLSCEQNLNHDAMYWYRQDPGQGLRLIYYSQIVNDFQKGDIAEGYSVSREKKESFPLTVTSAQKNPTAFYLCASSEGLAGLDTQYFGPGTRLTVL.

This clone occurred once. In nucleotides, the CDR3 is TGCGCCAGCAGCTTGGGTTCTAGCCGGCAAGATACGCAGTATTTT. It codes for CASSLGSSRQDTQYF. This sequence joins TRBV5-1 and TRBJ2-3, with D maybe TRBD2 (5 bases). The CDR3 contains 15 residues. Trimming removed 0 bases from V and 5 bases from J, with 13 bases in between. CDR1 is SGHRS and CDR2 is YFSETQ in the germline V gene.

The J gene is TRBJ2-7, the V gene TRBV9; 11 bases match TRBD2. V trimming: 1 base; J trimming: 4 bases; junction bases outside the gene matches: 1. This CDR3 spans 14 amino acids. Per the germline V gene, CDR1 is SGDLS and CDR2 is YYNGEE. In nucleotides, the CDR3 is TGTGCCAGCAGCGTAACTAGCGGGGGTTACGAGCAGTACTTC. Translated, it gives CASSVTSGGYEQYF.

The chain combines TRBV27 with TRBJ2-7; D perhaps matches TRBD2 (5 bases). Trimming took 3 bases from V and 0 from J, leaving 12 bases between them. The length of the CDR3 is 15 residues. Looked up from germline, CDR1 is MNHEY and CDR2 is SMNVEV (reference sequence). The CDR3 region has the DNA TGTGCCAGCAGTTTTGGAGGATTGGGCTCCTACGAGCAGTACTTC. This translates into CASSFGGLGSYEQYF.